These 31 T cell receptor beta chains share one sample of origin, sequenced in a study of identical twins listed by TCRdb under 2016. Library preparation employed 5' RACE. Sequencing instrument: Illumina HiSeq 2000. The raw public reads went through TCRdb reprocessing: fastp at Q25, MiXCR clone calling, in-frame beta chains kept. Records with the same CDR3 protein are collapsed into one entry carrying the most frequent genes and DNA. The sample contains about 690,000 distinct CDR3 sequences, approximately 6.1% of them found a single time. Around 1.7% of the sample goes to the ten largest clones. Sequenced: naive T cells sorted from blood. Sample cell subset or site, as interpreted from the label and publication: cells isolated with a human naive T-cell isolation kit. These TCRs come from a man aged 18-30 years in good health.

The table lists this clonotype with many counts. This chain joins TRBV25-1 and TRBJ2-7, with D possibly matching TRBD1 (5 bases). The CDR3 contains 14 residues. Trimming shortened V by 5 bases and J by 0 bases, and 11 bases separated the two germline ends. The germline V gene encodes CDR1 MGHDK and CDR2 SYGVNS. The CDR3 DNA reads TGTGCCAGCAGTCTGACAGAGAGCTCCTACGAGCAGTACTTC. It is translated as CASSLTESSYEQYF.

This clonotype was counted many times. V usage is TRBV29-1 and J usage is TRBJ1-5; the D gene is possibly TRBD1 (5 bases). This CDR3 contains 13 residues. Trimming cost V 6 bases and J 2 bases, with 11 bases left between them. Germline-derived CDR1 and CDR2 are SQVTM and ANQGSEA. The CDR3 spells CSVGDSGNQPQHF. The CDR3 DNA is TGCAGCGTCGGGGACTCAGGCAATCAGCCCCAGCATTTT.

This clonotype came up a few times. The chain employs TRBV10-3 and TRBJ2-2; TRBD1 is a possible D gene (5 bases). With 0 bases removed from V and 7 bases from J, the gap between germline ends came to 12 bases. This CDR3 is built from 15 residues. CDR1 ENHRY and CDR2 SYGVKD come from the germline V gene. CDR3 DNA sequence: TGTGCCATCAGTGAGTCGCTGGGGCTCTACGGGGAGCTGTTTTTT. It specifies CAISESLGLYGELFF.

This clonotype was seen a handful of times. The J gene is TRBJ2-5, the V gene TRBV18; no clear D gene. V was pared by 4 bases and J by 5 bases, with 11 bases between. CDR3 length: 13 residues. Germline V gene lookup returns CDR1 KGHSH and CDR2 LQKENI. The CDR3 loop is CASSRYPAETQYF. The CDR3 nucleotides are TGTGCCAGCTCACGTTATCCGGCGGAGACCCAGTACTTC.

This clonotype was picked up many times. V usage is TRBV20-1 and J usage is TRBJ1-6, with D perhaps matching TRBD1 (5 bases). Germline V lookup: CDR1 DFQATT, CDR2 SNEGSKA (reference sequence). The V and J ends lost 5 bases and 10 bases respectively, with 15 bases between them. The CDR3 runs 13 residues. DNA of the CDR3: TGCAGTGCTCTCCCCGGGGGGGGATCACCCCTCCACTTT. Protein sequence: CSALPGGGSPLHF.

The V call is TRBV2, the J call TRBJ2-1; D may be TRBD2 (5 bases). This CDR3 is built from 13 residues. Germline V gene lookup returns CDR1 SNHLY and CDR2 FYNNEI. Trimming stripped 10 bases from V and 10 bases from J, with 20 bases between. The CDR3 DNA sequence: TGTGCCACGGAGGAGGAAACGCGAAAAGAGCAGTTCTTC. It translates to CATEEETRKEQFF.

The genes are TRBV6-1 and TRBJ2-7; D remains unclear. The CDR3 has 12 amino acids. V shed 2 bases and J shed 6 bases, with 8 bases lying between them. Germline CDR1 MNHNS, CDR2 SASEGT. The CDR3 DNA reads TGTGCCAGCAGTGAAACCTTTTCCGAGCAGTACGTC. It is translated as CASSETFSEQYV.

The chain carries TRBV18 and TRBJ1-4; D might be TRBD1 (5 bases). V dropped 3 bases and J dropped 3 bases, with 11 bases sitting between them. Germline values: CDR1 KGHSH, CDR2 LQKENI. This CDR3 comprises 15 residues. The CDR3 sequence is CASSPLRESNEKLFF. The CDR3, as DNA: TGTGCCAGCTCACCTCTCAGGGAGTCTAATGAAAAACTGTTTTTT.

This clonotype was seen only a few times. The chain links TRBV10-3 to TRBJ2-1; 14 positions agree with TRBD2. This CDR3 comprises 13 residues. Germline V CDR1 and CDR2: ENHRY, SYGVKD. The V and J ends lost 10 bases and 7 bases, in that order; junction bases with no gene match: 3. CDR3 sequence reads: CATGLAGGNEQFF. Written as DNA, the CDR3 is TGTGCCACCGGACTAGCGGGAGGAAATGAGCAGTTCTTC.

Only a few counts were recorded for this clonotype. The gene calls are TRBV7-8 and TRBJ2-7; 7 bases are a match to TRBD1. CDR1 is SGHVS, CDR2 FQNEAQ, per germline. The V segment lost 5 bases and the J segment 5 bases; nucleotides outside the gene matches: 9. This CDR3 is built from 14 residues. CDR3 protein: CASSLIQGSHEQYV. CDR3 DNA: TGTGCCAGCAGCCTTATACAGGGGAGCCACGAGCAGTACGTC.

This clonotype was counted many times. This rearrangement joins TRBV29-1 to TRBJ2-5; the match to TRBD1 covers 10 bases. V gave up 4 bases and J gave up 2 bases; unmatched junction bases: 7. The CDR3 is 15 amino acids. Germline CDR1 reads SQVTM; CDR2 reads ANQGSEA. The CDR3 DNA reads TGCAGCGTTGTGGACAGGGGGTTCGGTCAAGAGACCCAGTACTTC. Residues: CSVVDRGFGQETQYF.

The rearrangement uses TRBV27 and TRBJ2-4; either TRBD1 or TRBD2 may fit D (5 bases each). Per germline, CDR1 MNHEY and CDR2 SMNVEV (reference sequence). This CDR3 is built from 14 residues. The V and J ends lost 5 bases and 3 bases respectively, with 11 bases between them. DNA of the CDR3: TGTGCCAGCAGTCTCACTAGGGGCAAAAACATTCAGTACTTC. Protein: CASSLTRGKNIQYF.

This clonotype was seen repeatedly, ten times or more. The CDR3 coding sequence is TGTGCCAGCAGCCTGACGGGGAATCAGCCCCAGCATTTT. Amino acid sequence: CASSLTGNQPQHF. The gene calls are TRBV12-3 or TRBV12-4 and TRBJ1-5, with D hard to call. The V gene lost 6 bases and the J gene lost 4 bases, with 10 bases spanning the gap. The CDR3 is made up of 13 amino acids.

This clonotype was recorded many times. In DNA, the CDR3 is TGTGCCAGCAGTTTAGGGGGGGGACTACCTCAAGAGACCCAGTACTTC. It translates to CASSLGGGLPQETQYF. The V gene is TRBV27, the J gene TRBJ2-5; 7 positions agree with TRBD2. Germline V gene sequence: CDR1 MNHEY, CDR2 SMNVEV (reference sequence). V shed 2 bases, J shed 2 bases, and the junction held 8 bases outside the gene matches. The CDR3 has 16 residues.

This rearrangement joins TRBV7-8 to TRBJ2-4; D is perhaps TRBD1 (6 bases). The V gene lost 5 bases and the J gene lost 8 bases, with 10 bases spanning the gap. Germline-derived CDR1 and CDR2 are SGHVS and FQNEAQ. The CDR3 totals 12 residues. The CDR3: CASSQGIDIQYF. The CDR3, as DNA: TGTGCCAGCAGCCAGGGGATCGACATTCAGTACTTC.

The rearrangement uses TRBV7-2 and TRBJ2-2, with D unclear. The CDR3 length is 16 residues. CDR1 is SGHTA, CDR2 FQGNSA, per germline. V was shortened by 6 bases and J by 0 bases, with 14 bases between the two germline ends. The CDR3 coding sequence is TGTGCCAGCAGGCTTCCCCGGTTGTCGAACACCGGGGAGCTGTTTTTT. Translating it yields CASRLPRLSNTGELFF. The full variable domain, in which reference TRBV7-2 and TRBJ2-2 provide the parts outside the CDR3, is GAGVSQSPSNKVTEKGKDVELRCDPISGHTALYWYRQSLGQGLEFLIYFQGNSAPDKSGLPSDRFSAERTGGSVSTLTIQRTQQEDSAVYLCASRLPRLSNTGELFFGEGSRLTVL.

This clonotype came up many times. The V gene is TRBV20-1, the J gene TRBJ2-1; 11 bases match TRBD2. The CDR3 consists of 14 residues. Germline V gene lookup returns CDR1 DFQATT and CDR2 SNEGSKA (reference sequence). After removal of 6 bases from V and 7 bases from J, the junction contained 8 bases not matched to a gene. The CDR3, as DNA: TGCAGTGCCATACTAGCGGGAGTATTGAATGAGCAGTTCTTC. Its translation: CSAILAGVLNEQFF.

The chain carries TRBV11-2 and TRBJ2-6, with D tentatively TRBD1 (6 bases). The CDR3 consists of 17 residues. V was clipped by 5 bases and J by 1 base, with 15 bases between them. Germline V gene sequence: CDR1 SGHAT, CDR2 FQNNGV. The CDR3 coding sequence is TGTGCCAGCAGCGATAAAACAGGGATTTCTGGGGCCAACGTCCTGACTTTC. Its protein product is CASSDKTGISGANVLTF.

The chain has TRBV7-9 and TRBJ2-1; 9 bases fit TRBD2. V trimming: 4 bases; J trimming: 8 bases; junction bases outside the gene matches: 12. Germline assignment: CDR1 SEHNR and CDR2 FQNEAQ (reference sequence). This CDR3 spans 16 amino acids. CDR3 amino acids: CASSSPPGTSLDEQFF. The CDR3 DNA follows: TGTGCCAGCAGCTCACCTCCTGGGACTAGCCTCGATGAGCAGTTCTTC.

The CDR3 here is CASSHRLNEQFF. The CDR3 DNA follows: TGTGCCAGCAGTCACCGGCTCAATGAGCAGTTCTTC. The genes are TRBV27 and TRBJ2-1; D is ambiguous. Germline V gene lookup returns CDR1 MNHEY and CDR2 SMNVEV (reference sequence). V lost 5 bases and J 6 bases, leaving 8 bases between the germline ends. CDR3 length equals 12 residues.

This clonotype was observed many times. The chain uses TRBV20-1 and TRBJ2-5, with a possible D match to TRBD1 (6 bases). The germline V gene has CDR1 DFQATT and CDR2 SNEGSKA (reference sequence). The CDR3 runs 13 residues. Trimming took 0 bases from V and 6 from J, leaving 11 bases between them. The CDR3 DNA sequence: TGCAGTGCTAGAGATCCCAGGGGTCAGACCCAGTACTTC. Amino acids: CSARDPRGQTQYF.

This clonotype occurred many times. V usage is TRBV6-2 or TRBV6-3 and J usage is TRBJ1-1; D is undetermined. Trimming pared 7 bases from V and 10 bases from J, leaving 19 bases between. CDR3 length equals 13 residues. The germline V gene has CDR1 MNHEY and CDR2 SVGEGT. The CDR3 sequence: CASTPDTTPRAFF. The DNA of the CDR3 is TGTGCCAGCACCCCCGACACCACGCCGAGAGCTTTCTTT.

CDR3 in DNA: TGTGCCAGCAGCCAGGGACTAGCGGGAGGGCCTCTTTACAATGAGCAGTTCTTC. Amino acids: CASSQGLAGGPLYNEQFF. The chain uses TRBV3-1 and TRBJ2-1; 16 nucleotides match TRBD2. The CDR3 runs to 18 residues. CDR1 LGHDT and CDR2 YNNKEL come from the germline V gene (reference sequence). V lost 3 bases to trimming and J lost 4 bases; unmatched junction nucleotides: 6.

This clonotype was seen ten or more times. CDR3 coding DNA: TGTGCCAGCAGTTTGGGGGCGGGGCCTCAGGGAGATACGCAGTATTTT. Translating gives CASSLGAGPQGDTQYF. This chain joins TRBV12-3 or TRBV12-4 and TRBJ2-3, with D perhaps being TRBD1 or TRBD2 (6 bases each). V gave up 3 bases and J gave up 5 bases, with 18 bases separating them. The CDR3 length is 16 residues.

In this sample, this clonotype turned up a few times. The chain has TRBV20-1 and TRBJ2-7; 10 bases map to TRBD2. This CDR3 is built from 14 residues. Germline values: CDR1 DFQATT, CDR2 SNEGSKA (reference sequence). The V gene end was trimmed by 3 bases and the J gene end by 1 base; junction bases not matched to a gene: 3. The CDR3 loop reads CSASGLAVSYEQYF. The CDR3 coding sequence is TGCAGTGCTAGCGGACTAGCGGTTTCCTACGAGCAGTACTTC.

The sample holds many counts of this clonotype. This chain uses TRBV27 with TRBJ2-7; TRBD1 aligns across 9 bases. Germline CDR1 reads MNHEY; CDR2 reads SMNVEV (reference sequence). This CDR3 region has 12 residues. V dropped 6 bases and J dropped 3; count of bases not matched to a gene: 0. The CDR3 nucleotides read TGTGCCAGCAGGGGACAGGGCTACGAGCAGTACTTC. Translation: CASRGQGYEQYF.

This clonotype was counted between two and nine times. The rearrangement links TRBV20-1 to TRBJ2-7, with 7 nucleotides matching TRBD1. This CDR3 region has 13 residues. V lost 2 bases and J lost 2; bases outside the gene matches: 3. Germline values: CDR1 DFQATT, CDR2 SNEGSKA (reference sequence). CDR3: CSARFQGAYEQYF. For the CDR3, the DNA is TGCAGTGCTAGATTTCAGGGGGCCTACGAGCAGTACTTC.

The chain recombines TRBV12-3 or TRBV12-4 with TRBJ1-1, with D unclear. This CDR3 is built from 17 residues. With 3 bases removed from V and 4 bases from J, the gap between germline ends came to 21 bases. CDR3: CASSFIMGSSNPTEAFF. The CDR3 DNA follows: TGTGCCAGCAGTTTTATAATGGGGTCCTCTAATCCCACTGAAGCTTTCTTT.

This clonotype was detected many times. The CDR3 protein is CATSDLSREQFF. The CDR3 nucleotides read TGTGCCACCAGTGATTTGTCTAGAGAGCAGTTCTTC. The chain is built from TRBV24-1 and TRBJ2-1; D not resolved. Deletions cut 0 bases from V and 10 bases from J, with 6 bases between. From germline, CDR1 is KGHDR and CDR2 SFDVKD. CDR3 length equals 12 residues.

This clonotype was counted ten times or more. The rearrangement links TRBV12-3 or TRBV12-4 to TRBJ2-5; D is ambiguous. CDR3 size: 13 residues. The V gene lost 3 bases and the J gene lost 7 bases, with 12 bases spanning the gap. The CDR3 DNA follows: TGTGCCAGCAGTTTGCTAGATCTCGGGACCCAGTACTTC. Translating it yields CASSLLDLGTQYF.

The genes are TRBV28 and TRBJ1-2; D ambiguous. Germline values: CDR1 MDHEN, CDR2 SYDVKM. V lost 5 bases, J lost 8 bases, and 15 bases lay in between. The CDR3 has 13 amino acids. The CDR3, as DNA: TGTGCCAGCAGTCCCGTGGGCAGCGGGGGCTACACCTTC. Its translation is CASSPVGSGGYTF.